The 30 T cell receptor beta chains listed next were all sequenced from one sample in a study of blood T cell repertoires in COVID-19. Clones were read by immunoSEQ multiplex PCR, and TCRdb kept only the in-frame ones, dropping some. The sample records about 260,000 clones, 84% being singletons. The specimen sequenced was peripheral blood. Receptor source: a man in his 60s with acute or convalescent COVID-19.

This clone was seen just once. The V and J genes are TRBV5-4 and TRBJ2-5, with TRBD2 identical over 8 bases. CDR3 length: 14 residues. After removal of 4 bases from V and 5 bases from J, the junction contained 7 bases not matched to a gene. The germline CDR1 and CDR2 sequences are SGHNT and YYREEE (reference sequence). CDR3 bases: TGTGCCAGCAGCCTGGGGGGACTAGGGGAGACCCAGTACTTC. Encoded protein: CASSLGGLGETQYF.

The J gene is TRBJ1-1, the V gene TRBV28; tentatively, D is TRBD1 (6 bases). Trimming removed 3 bases at V and 5 bases at J, with 16 bases between. Germline loops: CDR1 MDHEN, CDR2 SYDVKM. This CDR3 contains 15 residues. In DNA, the CDR3 is TGTGCCAGCAGTTTTAACGGGGGGCTGGGGACTGAAGCTTTCTTT. It yields the protein CASSFNGGLGTEAFF.

The V gene is TRBV27, the J gene TRBJ1-2; TRBD1 matches 7 bases. The V gene's germline CDR1 is MNHEY and CDR2 SMNVEV (reference sequence). This CDR3 is built from 13 residues. Trimming at V came to 6 bases and at J to 2 bases, leaving 3 bases not matched to a gene. CDR3 residues: CASRTRGNYGYTF. CDR3 bases: TGTGCCAGCAGGACCAGGGGGAACTATGGCTACACCTTC.

The J gene is TRBJ2-5, the V gene TRBV7-9; D is uncertain. V was pared by 3 bases and J by 2 bases, with 13 bases between. The germline V gene encodes CDR1 SEHNR and CDR2 FQNEAQ (reference sequence). This CDR3 contains 15 residues. The CDR3 sequence: CASSFQRQEQETQYF. Written as DNA, the CDR3 is TGTGCCAGCAGCTTCCAACGACAAGAACAAGAGACCCAGTACTTC.

This chain joins TRBV6-1 and TRBJ1-5; the match to TRBD1 covers 9 bases. The CDR3 covers 17 residues. Germline assignment: CDR1 MNHNS and CDR2 SASEGT. J gave up 9 bases and V 4 bases, and 16 bases lay outside the gene matches. CDR3: CASSGSGTGTIQVPQHF. CDR3 DNA sequence: TGTGCCAGCAGTGGGTCCGGGACAGGGACTATCCAAGTGCCCCAGCATTTT.

V usage is TRBV11-1 and J usage is TRBJ1-6; TRBD1 matches 8 bases. Losses at the gene ends were 5 bases for V and 8 bases for J; bases not matched to a gene: 8. The CDR3 contains 15 residues. CDR1 and CDR2 (germline): SGHAT, FQDESV (reference sequence). The chain's CDR3 is CASSTQTGVYSPLHF. In nucleotides, the CDR3 is TGTGCCAGCAGCACCCAGACAGGGGTTTATTCACCCCTCCACTTT.

The V call is TRBV6-1, the J call TRBJ1-4; D gene ambiguous. Germline V gene sequence: CDR1 MNHNS, CDR2 SASEGT. Trimming pared 2 bases from V and 8 bases from J, leaving 12 bases between. This CDR3 is 14 amino acids long. The CDR3 sequence is CASSEYVVREKLFF. CDR3 in DNA: TGTGCCAGCAGTGAATATGTGGTTCGGGAAAAACTGTTTTTT.

This clone was seen a single time. Other DNA sequences from this sample encode an identical CDR3 as well. This chain uses TRBV7-2 with TRBJ2-7; 7 bases are shared with TRBD1. V shed 3 bases, J shed 2 bases, and the junction held 7 bases outside the gene matches. The CDR3 loop spans 15 amino acids. The germline V gene encodes CDR1 SGHTA and CDR2 FQGNSA. Here the CDR3 DNA reads TGTGCCAGCAGCTTGGGGACAGTCCCAACCTACGAGCAGTACTTC. This translates into CASSLGTVPTYEQYF.

This rearrangement joins TRBV11-3 to TRBJ1-1, with a possible D match to TRBD1 (5 bases). V lost 1 base to trimming and J lost 5 bases, with 11 bases between them. The CDR3 is 14 residues long. Germline V gene sequence: CDR1 SGHNT, CDR2 YENEEA. CDR3 DNA sequence: TGTGCCAGCAGCTTAGGGGGGGTGCGGACTGAAGCTTTCTTT. It specifies CASSLGGVRTEAFF. Variable domain in full (rest from reference TRBV11-3 and TRBJ1-1): EAGVVQSPRYKIIEKKQPVAFWCNPISGHNTLYWYLQNLGQGPELLIRYENEEAVDDSQLPKDRFSAERLKGVDSTLKIQPAELGDSAVYLCASSLGGVRTEAFFGQGTRLTVV.

This clone was detected a few times. Other nucleotide sequences from this sample produce the same CDR3. This chain links TRBV12-3 or TRBV12-4 with TRBJ2-3; D unresolved. The CDR3 loop spans 11 amino acids. The V end lost 2 bases, the J end lost 6 bases, and 3 bases lay between the germline ends. In DNA, the CDR3 is TGTGCCAGCAGTTTACGGGATACGCAGTATTTT. Amino acids: CASSLRDTQYF.

This clone was seen a single time. The chain carries TRBV11-2 and TRBJ2-2, with 9 bases identical to TRBD2. CDR3 length: 17 amino acids. Germline CDR1 is SGHAT and CDR2 is FQNNGV. V lost 5 bases and J lost 4; bases outside the gene matches: 11. The CDR3 region has the DNA TGTGCCAGCAGCCCCCGGACCCAGCGGGGGGTCACCGGGGAGCTGTTTTTT. As protein: CASSPRTQRGVTGELFF. The full variable domain, its missing parts supplied by reference TRBV11-2 and TRBJ2-2, is EAGVAQSPRYKIIEKRQSVAFWCNPISGHATLYWYQQILGQGPKLLIQFQNNGVVDDSQLPKDRFSAERLKGVDSTLKIQPAKLEDSAVYLCASSPRTQRGVTGELFFGEGSRLTVL.

This clone occurred once. The chain has TRBV30 and TRBJ2-5; TRBD1 aligns across 8 bases. Germline trimming cut 1 base from V and 5 bases from J; bases unmatched to any gene: 6. CDR3 length equals 14 residues. Per germline, CDR1 GTSNPN and CDR2 SVGIG (reference sequence). The CDR3 is CAWSEAGGLETQYF. The CDR3 DNA sequence: TGTGCCTGGAGTGAGGCAGGGGGCCTGGAGACCCAGTACTTC.

The J gene is TRBJ1-4, the V gene TRBV5-1; the D is unclear. The CDR3 length is 11 residues. Germline CDR1 SGHRS, CDR2 YFSETQ. The V gene lost 4 bases and the J gene lost 6 bases, with 4 bases spanning the gap. The CDR3 is CASSADEKLFF. The CDR3 DNA is TGCGCCAGCAGCGCGGATGAAAAACTGTTTTTT. Based on the CDR3 plus reference TRBV5-1 and TRBJ1-4, the full variable domain is KAGVTQTPRYLIKTRGQQVTLSCSPISGHRSVSWYQQTPGQGLQFLFEYFSETQRNKGNFPGRFSGRQFSNSRSEMNVSTLELGDSALYLCASSADEKLFFGSGTQLSVL.

The V call is TRBV28, the J call TRBJ2-7; D possibly corresponds to TRBD2 (7 bases). V lost 4 bases and J lost 4, with 11 bases in between. This CDR3 is 13 amino acids long. CDR1 MDHEN and CDR2 SYDVKM come from the germline V gene. The CDR3 coding sequence is TGTGCCAGCAGTTCCGGGGGGCAATACGAGCAGTACTTC. This codes for CASSSGGQYEQYF.

V is TRBV5-1 and J is TRBJ2-1, with 12 bases identical to TRBD2. Germline trimming cut 0 bases from V and 6 bases from J; bases unmatched to any gene: 1. Germline V CDR1 and CDR2: SGHRS, YFSETQ. The CDR3 length is 15 residues. The CDR3 reads CASSLELAGGNEQFF. For the CDR3, the DNA is TGCGCCAGCAGCTTGGAACTAGCGGGGGGCAATGAGCAGTTCTTC.

The chain uses TRBV15 and TRBJ1-1, with D possibly being TRBD1 (5 bases). Trimming pared 0 bases from V and 7 bases from J, leaving 9 bases between. Germline V gives CDR1 LNHNV, CDR2 YYDKDF (reference sequence). The CDR3 length is 13 residues. The CDR3 spells CATSRDLTVEAFF. The CDR3 DNA follows: TGTGCCACCAGCAGAGATTTGACAGTTGAAGCTTTCTTT.

The gene calls are TRBV11-2 and TRBJ2-2, with 7 bases aligning to TRBD1. CDR1 is SGHAT, CDR2 FQNNGV, per germline. V shed 4 bases, J shed 7 bases, and the junction held 6 bases outside the gene matches. CDR3 length equals 14 residues. The CDR3 reads CASSYRGMGGELFF. CDR3 coding DNA: TGTGCCAGCAGCTACAGGGGTATGGGCGGGGAGCTGTTTTTT.

The V and J genes are TRBV18 and TRBJ1-3; D might be TRBD1 (6 bases). Trimming shortened V by 2 bases and J by 2 bases, and 10 bases separated the two germline ends. The germline V gene has CDR1 KGHSH and CDR2 LQKENI. The CDR3 length is 15 residues. CDR3 sequence: CASSPLQGPGNTIYF. The CDR3 DNA reads as TGTGCCAGCTCACCATTACAGGGCCCTGGAAACACCATATATTTT.

The chain links TRBV9 to TRBJ1-1; TRBD1 matches at 9 bases. From germline, CDR1 is SGDLS and CDR2 YYNGEE. V lost 4 bases and J lost 1; bases outside the gene matches: 11. This CDR3 comprises 17 residues. CDR3 sequence reads: CASSTGGTGVRNTEAFF. The CDR3, as DNA: TGTGCCAGCAGCACAGGGGGCACGGGGGTGAGGAACACTGAAGCTTTCTTT.

The gene calls are TRBV5-1 and TRBJ1-2; D call uncertain. Germline CDR1 and CDR2: SGHRS and YFSETQ. The V end was cut by 0 bases, the J end by 2 bases, with 8 bases between. The CDR3 has 14 amino acids. The CDR3 loop reads CASSLVGSNYGYTF. CDR3 bases: TGCGCCAGCAGCTTGGTGGGCAGCAACTATGGCTACACCTTC.

The J gene is TRBJ2-3, the V gene TRBV6-5; 8 nucleotides match TRBD1. Germline assignment: CDR1 MNHEY and CDR2 SVGAGI. This CDR3 comprises 16 residues. With 2 bases clipped from V and 4 bases from J, the junction kept 8 bases outside the gene matches. CDR3 sequence (DNA): TGTGCCAGCAGTTACGGGGGACAGGCTGGCGCAGATACGCAGTATTTT. Translating gives CASSYGGQAGADTQYF.

The chain uses TRBV10-3 and TRBJ1-2; weak D call: TRBD1 (5 bases). Germline V gene data show CDR1 as ENHRY and CDR2 as SYGVKD. The V end lost 2 bases, the J end lost 0 bases, and 7 bases lay between the germline ends. There are 14 residues in the CDR3. The CDR3 DNA follows: TGTGCCATCAGTGAGCTACAGGCTAACTATGGCTACACCTTC. Its protein product is CAISELQANYGYTF.

V is TRBV29-1 and J is TRBJ2-3; 10 bases are a match to TRBD1. J lost 3 bases, V lost 7 bases, and 13 bases had no gene match. The germline gives CDR1 SQVTM, CDR2 ANQGSEA. The CDR3 is made up of 16 amino acids. The CDR3 DNA is TGCAGCGCTGCTCCGGGACAGGGGCGAGGAACAGATACGCAGTATTTT. It encodes CSAAPGQGRGTDTQYF.

The chain recombines TRBV7-9 with TRBJ2-7; 8 nucleotides match TRBD2. The length of the CDR3 is 16 residues. With V trimmed by 5 bases and J by 2 bases, 11 bases remained unmatched. CDR1 and CDR2 from the germline V gene are SEHNR and FQNEAQ (reference sequence). CDR3 coding DNA: TGTGCCAGCAGCCGTTTCGAAACTAGCGGCACCTACGAGCAGTACTTC. Its translation: CASSRFETSGTYEQYF.

There are a few counts of this clone. The chain combines TRBV27 with TRBJ2-5, with 7 bases aligning to TRBD1. This CDR3 spans 15 amino acids. Germline CDR1 reads MNHEY; CDR2 reads SMNVEV (reference sequence). The ends lost 3 bases at V and 0 bases at J; junction bases unmatched: 4. CDR3 sequence reads: CASSFGTDYQETQYF. The DNA of the CDR3 is TGTGCCAGCAGTTTTGGGACAGACTACCAAGAGACCCAGTACTTC.

The chain links TRBV10-3 to TRBJ1-1; no firm D call. Germline V gene sequence: CDR1 ENHRY, CDR2 SYGVKD. The V end was cut by 3 bases, the J end by 7 bases, with 6 bases between. This CDR3 is built from 11 residues. CDR3 protein: CAISDQNEAFF. The CDR3 DNA sequence: TGTGCCATCAGTGATCAAAATGAAGCTTTCTTT.

V usage is TRBV6-1 and J usage is TRBJ2-5; TRBD2 aligns across 7 bases. The CDR3 extends over 14 amino acids. Germline assignment: CDR1 MNHNS and CDR2 SASEGT. With V trimmed by 3 bases and J by 5 bases, 6 bases remained unmatched. Here the CDR3 reads CASSDTTSYETQYF. DNA for the CDR3: TGTGCCAGCAGTGACACGACTAGCTACGAGACCCAGTACTTC.

Comment on this clone: Other DNA sequences in the sample encode the same CDR3. This sequence joins TRBV6-5 and TRBJ1-6; D remains ambiguous. The V end was cut by 0 bases, the J end by 6 bases, with 3 bases between. This CDR3 is 13 amino acids long. Germline assignment: CDR1 MNHEY and CDR2 SVGAGI. CDR3 sequence (DNA): TGTGCCAGCAGTTACTCCGGTAATTCACCCCTCCACTTT. Amino acids: CASSYSGNSPLHF.

A single count supports this clone. V and J are TRBV27 and TRBJ2-7, with no clear D. Germline V gene data show CDR1 as MNHEY and CDR2 as SMNVEV (reference sequence). This CDR3 spans 13 amino acids. V was clipped by 0 bases and J by 9 bases, with 12 bases between them. CDR3 bases: TGTGCCAGCAGTTTATCGCCCGCCCTGCGGCAGTACTTC. Amino acid sequence: CASSLSPALRQYF.

The chain combines TRBV20-1 with TRBJ2-2; 10 bases align to TRBD1. This CDR3 has 15 amino acids. The germline CDR1 and CDR2 sequences are DFQATT and SNEGSKA (reference sequence). V dropped 3 bases and J dropped 4; count of bases not matched to a gene: 5. In DNA, the CDR3 is TGCAGTGCTAGTCGACAGGGGGCGACCACCGGGGAGCTGTTTTTT. Protein product: CSASRQGATTGELFF.